These 23 T cell receptor beta chains originate from one sample sequenced in a study of cytomegalovirus exposure and HLA in healthy donors. PCR was performed using 60 Vbeta and 13 Jbeta primers. Clones were read by immunoSEQ multiplex PCR, and TCRdb kept only the in-frame ones, dropping some. This sample has 100,000 to 150,000 clones, with nearly 80% found just once. The source material was PBMCs. Receptors originate from a woman between 35 and 50 years old in good health and CMV-seronegative.

In this sample, this clone turned up once. The J gene is TRBJ2-7, the V gene TRBV11-3, with D possibly being TRBD1 (5 bases). Germline V gene sequence: CDR1 SGHNT, CDR2 YENEEA. Trimming pared 1 base from V and 2 bases from J, leaving 6 bases between. The CDR3 extends over 13 amino acids. The CDR3 bases are TGTGCCAGCAGCTTAGCAGGGCCCTACGAGCAGTACTTC. Its protein is CASSLAGPYEQYF.

The CDR3 region is CASSDRRADTQYF. CDR3 DNA: TGTGCCAGCAGCGACCGGAGAGCAGATACGCAGTATTTT. V and J are TRBV2 and TRBJ2-3; D is ambiguous. The CDR3 totals 13 residues. Germline loops: CDR1 SNHLY, CDR2 FYNNEI. Trimming shortened V by 6 bases and J by 4 bases, and 11 bases separated the two germline ends.

This chain joins TRBV7-2 and TRBJ1-3; 9 bases align to TRBD1. Germline V gene sequence: CDR1 SGHTA, CDR2 FQGNSA. The V gene end was trimmed by 5 bases and the J gene end by 3 bases; junction bases not matched to a gene: 5. This CDR3 region has 15 residues. Here the CDR3 reads CASSDTGGGGNTIYF. CDR3 DNA: TGTGCCAGCAGCGATACAGGGGGCGGTGGAAACACCATATATTTT.

This chain uses TRBV7-6 with TRBJ2-7; 7 bases map to TRBD1. This CDR3 comprises 15 residues. With V trimmed by 0 bases and J by 6 bases, 8 bases remained unmatched. Per the germline V gene, CDR1 is SGHVS and CDR2 is FNYEAQ. CDR3 in amino acids: CASSLAGQGVGEQYF. The CDR3 region has the DNA TGTGCCAGCAGCTTAGCCGGGCAGGGGGTTGGCGAGCAGTACTTC.

This chain uses TRBV10-1 with TRBJ1-5, with D tentatively TRBD1 (6 bases). The CDR3 runs 13 residues. The germline gives CDR1 WNHNN, CDR2 SYGVQD (reference sequence). V shed 2 bases and J shed 9 bases, with 11 bases lying between them. The CDR3 sequence: CASSERGIWPQHF. The CDR3 DNA is TGCGCCAGCAGTGAGAGGGGGATCTGGCCCCAGCATTTT.

The chain uses TRBV25-1 and TRBJ2-7, with 8 bases identical to TRBD1. CDR1 and CDR2 (germline): MGHDK, SYGVNS. The CDR3 length is 15 residues. Trimming cost V 3 bases and J 2 bases; bases outside gene matches: 6. Here the CDR3 DNA reads TGTGCCAGCAGTGACTCGGACAGGGCCCCCTACGAGCAGTACTTC. Encoded protein: CASSDSDRAPYEQYF.

V gene TRBV2 combines with J gene TRBJ2-3; 13 bases map to TRBD2. The germline V gene has CDR1 SNHLY and CDR2 FYNNEI. There are 16 residues in the CDR3. The trim removed 2 bases at V and 6 bases at J, leaving 5 bases unmatched. CDR3 in amino acids: CASSERTSGSADTQYF. The CDR3 coding sequence is TGTGCCAGCAGTGAAAGGACTAGCGGGAGCGCGGATACGCAGTATTTT.

This clone was detected only a few times. The rearrangement links TRBV10-3 to TRBJ1-4; 7 bases line up with TRBD1. The CDR3 consists of 16 residues. The junction had 10 bases not matched to a gene; V was cut back by 4 bases and J by 5 bases. From germline, CDR1 is ENHRY and CDR2 SYGVKD. CDR3 region: CAISGTQGLTNEKLFF. The CDR3 DNA follows: TGTGCCATCAGTGGAACACAGGGGCTTACCAATGAAAAACTGTTTTTT.

This chain connects TRBV21-1 to TRBJ2-7; the table assigns TRBD1, which was not confirmed against the DNA. TRBV21-1 is noted as a pseudogene. The CDR3 totals 15 residues. For the CDR3, the DNA is TGTGCCAGCATACCGGACACCCACTTGATCTACGAGCAGTACTTC. Translated, it gives CASIPDTHLIYEQYF.

V usage is TRBV4-1 and J usage is TRBJ1-5, with TRBD1 identical over 7 bases. V lost 4 bases, J lost 6 bases, and 3 bases stayed unmatched. The CDR3 runs to 13 residues. CDR1 and CDR2 (germline): MGHRA, YSYEKL. The CDR3, as DNA: TGCGCCAGCAGCCGACAGGGAGGTCAGCCCCAGCATTTT. Its translation: CASSRQGGQPQHF.

The rearrangement links TRBV28 to TRBJ2-5, with 7 nucleotides matching TRBD1. The CDR3 totals 12 residues. Per germline, CDR1 MDHEN and CDR2 SYDVKM. V lost 6 bases to trimming and J lost 10 bases; unmatched junction nucleotides: 8. DNA of the CDR3: TGTGCCAGCAGCAGGACAGGACGGATCCAGTACTTC. This sequence encodes CASSRTGRIQYF.

Points on this clone: Other DNA sequences in the sample encode the same CDR3. The chain carries TRBV5-6 and TRBJ2-5; the match to TRBD2 covers 9 bases. The germline gives CDR1 SGHDT, CDR2 YYEEEE. The ends lost 5 bases at V and 5 bases at J; junction bases unmatched: 10. The CDR3 totals 15 residues. The CDR3 coding sequence is TGTGCCAGCAGGACTAGCGGTGGAGGCTACGAGACCCAGTACTTC. Amino acid sequence: CASRTSGGGYETQYF.

The gene calls are TRBV18 and TRBJ1-1; D possibly corresponds to TRBD1 (5 bases). The germline V gene has CDR1 KGHSH and CDR2 LQKENI. V was shortened by 2 bases and J by 7 bases, with 11 bases between the two germline ends. CDR3 length: 13 residues. The CDR3: CASSPSPRVEAFF. For the CDR3, the DNA is TGTGCCAGCTCACCATCCCCCAGGGTTGAAGCTTTCTTT.

V is TRBV7-9 and J is TRBJ2-3; 9 bases match TRBD1. With 3 bases clipped from V and 4 bases from J, the junction kept 2 bases outside the gene matches. CDR1 and CDR2 from the germline V gene are SEHNR and FQNEAQ (reference sequence). The CDR3 runs 14 residues. The CDR3 sequence is CASSFRQGADTQYF. In nucleotides, the CDR3 is TGTGCCAGCAGCTTCAGACAGGGGGCAGATACGCAGTATTTT.

This chain joins TRBV5-4 and TRBJ2-2; 11 bases are shared with TRBD2. The CDR3 is 16 amino acids. The junction had 4 bases not matched to a gene; V was cut back by 0 bases and J by 6 bases. From germline, CDR1 is SGHNT and CDR2 YYREEE (reference sequence). The CDR3 region is CASSLGLAGLSGELFF. The CDR3 DNA follows: TGTGCCAGCAGCTTGGGACTAGCGGGACTATCCGGGGAGCTGTTTTTT.

This clone was observed a single time. The rearrangement uses TRBV19 and TRBJ1-4; D is unresolved. V shed 3 bases and J shed 7 bases, with 12 bases lying between them. Germline assignment: CDR1 LNHDA and CDR2 SQIVND (reference sequence). This CDR3 region has 14 residues. The CDR3: CASSMSGGREKLFF. The CDR3 bases are TGTGCCAGTAGTATGTCAGGAGGCCGTGAAAAACTGTTTTTT. Full variable domain (missing parts from reference TRBV19 and TRBJ1-4): DGGITQSPKYLFRKEGQNVTLSCEQNLNHDAMYWYRQDPGQGLRLIYYSQIVNDFQKGDIAEGYSVSREKKESFPLTVTSAQKNPTAFYLCASSMSGGREKLFFGSGTQLSVL.

This clone appeared once. This chain connects TRBV7-6 to TRBJ2-3; the D gene is possibly TRBD2 (7 bases). This CDR3 region has 17 residues. Per germline, CDR1 SGHVS and CDR2 FNYEAQ. Trimming shortened V by 1 base and J by 8 bases, and 22 bases separated the two germline ends. The CDR3 reads CASSLEGGTPGGGTQYF. CDR3 in DNA: TGTGCCAGCAGCTTAGAAGGGGGAACCCCGGGAGGAGGTACGCAGTATTTT.

The chain combines TRBV7-9 with TRBJ1-2, with 7 bases identical to TRBD1. This CDR3 has 13 amino acids. Germline V gives CDR1 SEHNR, CDR2 FQNEAQ (reference sequence). Trimming at V came to 5 bases and at J to 4 bases, leaving 4 bases not matched to a gene. The CDR3 region has the DNA TGTGCCAGCAGCGACCAGGGGGTCTATGGCTACACCTTC. This gives the protein CASSDQGVYGYTF.

DNA of the CDR3: TGTGCCAGCAGCCCCATACGGTACTATGGCTACACCTTC. Residues: CASSPIRYYGYTF. The chain combines TRBV28 with TRBJ1-2, with D hard to call. The V end was cut by 6 bases, the J end by 3 bases, with 11 bases between. Germline V gene sequence: CDR1 MDHEN, CDR2 SYDVKM. The CDR3 totals 13 residues.

This chain links TRBV4-1 with TRBJ1-2, with 7 bases fitting TRBD1. Trimming removed 2 bases from V and 1 base from J; junction bases left unmatched: 7. The V gene's germline CDR1 is MGHRA and CDR2 YSYEKL. The CDR3 has 16 residues. CDR3 nucleotide sequence: TGCGCCAGCAGCCAACAGTGGGCAGGGGGTAACTATGGCTACACCTTC. Its translation is CASSQQWAGGNYGYTF.

In the case of this clone: This sample includes further DNA sequences coding for the same CDR3. The rearrangement uses TRBV7-2 and TRBJ2-7, with TRBD2 matching over 13 bases. The CDR3 has 15 amino acids. J was trimmed by 4 bases and V by 4 bases; bases with no gene match: 4. Germline assignment: CDR1 SGHTA and CDR2 FQGNSA. The CDR3, as DNA: TGTGCCAGCAGCTCCTGGACTAGCGGGAGTTACGAGCAGTACTTC. Translated: CASSSWTSGSYEQYF.

The CDR3 coding sequence is TGCGCCAGCAGTGAGGCCGTAGCGGGAGTTGGCAATGAGCAGTTCTTC. This sequence encodes CASSEAVAGVGNEQFF. The chain carries TRBV10-2 and TRBJ2-1, with 9 bases identical to TRBD2. Germline CDR1 and CDR2: WSHSY and SAAADI. J lost 6 bases, V lost 2 bases, and 8 bases had no gene match. The CDR3 has 16 amino acids.

The CDR3 is CASGGQGVDYGYTF. DNA of the CDR3: TGTGCCAGCGGGGGACAGGGGGTGGACTATGGCTACACCTTC. The chain combines TRBV28 with TRBJ1-2, with TRBD1 matching over 11 bases. Germline assignment: CDR1 MDHEN and CDR2 SYDVKM. Trimming removed 8 bases from V and 3 bases from J; junction bases left unmatched: 5. The CDR3 sequence is 14 residues long.